The clone carrying this T cell receptor (beta chain) was observed once. Its antigen is as yet unknown. A much bigger clone sits one base away, suggesting this may be a read error. TCRdb used MiXCR to reprocess the multiplex PCR reads, holding one entry per CDR3 protein. The table records more than 250,000 distinct CDR3 sequences, under 35% of them present only once. Axillary draining lymph nodes of breast cancer patients supplied the node samples. This sample is part of a study of breast tumors, draining lymph nodes, adjacent tissues. The CDR3 consists of 16 residues. The germline CDR1 and CDR2 sequences are ENHRY and SYGVKD. Study conclusions and caveats: Tumors had less TCR diversity than lymph nodes, more than nontumor tissue. Tumor and nontumor repertoires were significantly more similar in luminal-like than in basal-like breast cancer. Most tumor T cells seemingly derive from lymph node, then expand in tumor.

The V call is TRBV10-3, the J call TRBJ2-1, with 9 bases fitting TRBD1. The clonotype comes from a female donor with breast cancer. Some clones in this sample may be carry-over from other donors' samples. The sequenced sample was axillary lymph node tissue. The CDR3 sequence: CAISESRDREYNEQLF. As DNA, the CDR3 is TGTGCCATCAGTGAGAGCCGGGACAGGGAATACAATGAGCAGCTCTTT.